Detailed here is one T cell receptor beta chain. This entry is derived from a study of blood T cell repertoires in COVID-19. Looking at the study overall: Samples of COVID-19 (acute and convalescent) were obtained from the United States, Italy and Spain.

Study members were between about 18 and 100 years old and lived in 20 to 30 US regions. Profiling relied on immunoSEQ multiplex PCR, and the TCRdb table lists in-frame clones only, not all of them. The sample has more than 300,000 clones; roughly 85% are singletons. The CDR3 runs to 10 residues. V dropped 6 bases and J dropped 6 bases, with 4 bases sitting between them. Germline V gene lookup returns CDR1 MRHNA and CDR2 SNTAGT. The chain recombines TRBV6-4 with TRBJ2-3, with unresolved D. Sequencing was carried out using PBMCs or T cells enriched from blood (not recorded which). This sequence originates from a woman in her 30s who had recovered from COVID-19. The CDR3 spells CASRADTQYF. CDR3 coding DNA: TGTGCCAGCAGAGCGGATACGCAGTATTTT.